These 10 T cell receptor beta chains were all obtained from the same sample, sequenced in a study of blood T cell repertoires in COVID-19. The assay was immunoSEQ multiplex PCR, and TCRdb's table has in-frame clones only and misses some. This sample carries around 230,000 clones, around 82% of them seen once, and the ten largest clones take 8.2%. Sequenced material: peripheral blood. These receptors all come from a woman aged 45-65 years with acute or convalescent COVID-19.

This clone showed up just a few times. This chain joins TRBV5-1 and TRBJ1-1, with D unresolved. The CDR3 consists of 15 residues. The V gene's germline CDR1 is SGHRS and CDR2 YFSETQ. V was shortened by 0 bases and J by 1 base, with 10 bases between the two germline ends. The CDR3 bases are TGCGCCAGCAGCTTGGCCCACGGAGGGAACACTGAAGCTTTCTTT. It yields the protein CASSLAHGGNTEAFF. The complete variable domain, with remaining parts taken from reference TRBV5-1 and TRBJ1-1, reads KAGVTQTPRYLIKTRGQQVTLSCSPISGHRSVSWYQQTPGQGLQFLFEYFSETQRNKGNFPGRFSGRQFSNSRSEMNVSTLELGDSALYLCASSLAHGGNTEAFFGQGTRLTVV.

This clone has a single count. The chain recombines TRBV7-3 with TRBJ2-1; 11 bases align to TRBD1. This CDR3 is built from 15 residues. The germline gives CDR1 SGHTA, CDR2 FQGTGA. V lost 5 bases, J lost 6 bases, and 6 bases stayed unmatched. The DNA of the CDR3 is TGTGCCAGCAGCGGACAGGGGGCAGCGTTCAATGAGCAGTTCTTC. Translating gives CASSGQGAAFNEQFF.

About this clone itself: Other DNA sequences from this sample encode an identical CDR3 as well. The chain employs TRBV11-2 and TRBJ1-5; D remains unclear. This CDR3 comprises 13 residues. Germline V CDR1 and CDR2: SGHAT, FQNNGV. Between the trimmed V and J ends, which lost 0 bases and 7 bases, there was a span of 7 bases. Here the CDR3 reads CASSLDRGQPQHF. In DNA form, the CDR3 reads TGTGCCAGCAGCTTAGACCGGGGACAGCCCCAGCATTTT. Together with reference TRBV11-2 and TRBJ1-5, the CDR3 gives the full variable domain: EAGVAQSPRYKIIEKRQSVAFWCNPISGHATLYWYQQILGQGPKLLIQFQNNGVVDDSQLPKDRFSAERLKGVDSTLKIQPAKLEDSAVYLCASSLDRGQPQHFGDGTRLSIL.

V gene TRBV3-1 (or the pseudogene TRBV3-2) combines with J gene TRBJ1-6; D might be TRBD1 (5 bases). The ends were cut back, 2 bases at V and 7 bases at J, with 9 bases in the middle. From germline, CDR1 is LGHDT and CDR2 YNNKEL (reference sequence). This CDR3 is 14 amino acids long. The CDR3 DNA reads TGTGCCAGCAGCCAAAGGGGCCAGAATTCACCCCTCCACTTT. This sequence encodes CASSQRGQNSPLHF.

This chain links TRBV5-1 with TRBJ1-4, with D perhaps matching TRBD1 (6 bases). This CDR3 has 14 amino acids. Germline V gene lookup returns CDR1 SGHRS and CDR2 YFSETQ. V was shortened by 4 bases and J by 5 bases, with 12 bases between the two germline ends. CDR3 DNA: TGCGCCAGCAGCGGGTTAGGGGGAAATGAAAAACTGTTTTTT. This encodes CASSGLGGNEKLFF.

This chain links TRBV12-3 or TRBV12-4 with TRBJ2-2; D remains ambiguous. The ends were cut back, 5 bases at V and 4 bases at J, with 8 bases in the middle. CDR3 length equals 13 residues. The CDR3 DNA sequence: TGTGCCAGCAGTCTCGCCGGCACCGGGGAGCTGTTTTTT. This gives the protein CASSLAGTGELFF.

The V and J genes are TRBV18 and TRBJ1-1; no definite D call. Trimming removed 4 bases at V and 1 base at J, with 13 bases between. There are 15 residues in the CDR3. Germline assignment: CDR1 KGHSH and CDR2 LQKENI. DNA of the CDR3: TGTGCCAGCTCACGTTACTTTCCCCCGAACACTGAAGCTTTCTTT. Translating gives CASSRYFPPNTEAFF.

V is TRBV19 and J is TRBJ1-4; D might be TRBD1 (5 bases). Germline CDR1 reads LNHDA; CDR2 reads SQIVND (reference sequence). The CDR3 is 15 amino acids. The V and J ends lost 7 bases and 5 bases respectively, with 17 bases between them. CDR3 region: CASKTTGALNEKLFF. Written as DNA, the CDR3 is TGTGCCAGTAAAACCACAGGAGCCCTAAATGAAAAACTGTTTTTT.

The J gene is TRBJ2-2, the V gene TRBV4-1, with 10 positions matching TRBD1. V lost 0 bases and J lost 1; bases outside the gene matches: 2. The CDR3 length is 17 residues. Looked up from germline, CDR1 is MGHRA and CDR2 is YSYEKL. The CDR3 loop reads CASSQDWTGGNTGELFF. The DNA for the CDR3 is TGCGCCAGCAGCCAAGATTGGACAGGGGGGAACACCGGGGAGCTGTTTTTT.

The CDR3 protein is CATSDPTGGEAGELFF. CDR3 DNA: TGTGCCACCAGTGATCCGACAGGGGGCGAGGCCGGGGAGCTGTTTTTT. The chain links TRBV24-1 to TRBJ2-2; 10 positions agree with TRBD1. The CDR3 has 16 amino acids. J gave up 6 bases and V 3 bases, and 6 bases lay outside the gene matches. Germline-derived CDR1 and CDR2 are KGHDR and SFDVKD.